This TCR beta chain was profiled in a study of esophageal squamous cell carcinoma under preoperative chemotherapy. Study context: TCR repertoires were profiled from both peripheral blood T cells and tumor-infiltrating lymphocytes.

This clonotype has a single count. What it binds is not known. Study findings and constraints: After treatment, tumor-infiltrating lymphocytes seemed to come partly from incoming peripheral T cells, not only local changes. After paclitaxel-nedaplatin, abundant clones were more likely to contract than amplify.

V lost 7 bases, J lost 8 bases, and 18 bases lay in between. CDR3 size: 14 residues. Time point: before preoperative PTX-NDP chemotherapy. Paclitaxel-nedaplatin chemotherapy was given to patients ahead of their surgery. MiXCR, run by TCRdb on the PCR reads, gives a single entry per CDR3 protein. The sample has roughly 30,000 distinct CDR3 sequences, less than 55% seen once. The receptor's source is a human donor with esophageal squamous cell carcinoma. The donor label of this sample is uncertain. J is TRBJ2-4 and V is TRBV12-3 or TRBV12-4; the D gene could be TRBD1 or TRBD2 (6 bases each). This sample was obtained from a patient given preoperative chemotherapy. DNA of the CDR3: TGTGCCAGCATCGGGGGCGGTCGCAGGGACATTCAGTACTTC. This translates into CASIGGGRRDIQYF.